This is a list of T cell receptor beta chains from one sample in a study of cytomegalovirus exposure and HLA in healthy donors. The data were produced by immunoSEQ multiplex PCR, yet TCRdb's version contains in-frame clones alone and is incomplete. The sample comprises about 160,000 clones, roughly 83% of which are singletons, and approximately 10% rests with the top ten. Specimen: PBMCs. All receptors come from a man younger than 45 in good health and CMV-seropositive. Both conserved end residues are part of each CDR3. Each record gives: J gene, V gene, D gene, clone size, CDR3 DNA, CDR3 protein. D genes are given only for firm matches. Expanded clones get a size class; other rows say once, few or many, or leave the size out.

J: TRBJ1-2
V: TRBV4-3
D: TRBD1
size: -
DNA: TGCGCCAGCAGCGGACGACAGGGTGGCTACACCTTC
CDR3: CASSGRQGGYTF

J: TRBJ2-7
V: TRBV7-9
D: TRBD1
size: -
DNA: TGTGCCAGCAGCAAGACAGGGGGCGCCCGCTCCTACGAGCAGTACTTC
CDR3: CASSKTGGARSYEQYF

J: TRBJ1-1
V: TRBV29-1
D: TRBD1
size: -
DNA: TGCAGCGTTTCCGGGACAGGGACTTTATTGAACACTGAAGCTTTCTTT
CDR3: CSVSGTGTLLNTEAFF

J: TRBJ2-5
V: TRBV6-5
D: -
size: few
DNA: TGTGCCAGCAGCCTAGACCGGGAGACCCAGTACTTC
CDR3: CASSLDRETQYF

J: TRBJ1-2
V: TRBV5-4
D: -
size: -
DNA: TGTGCCAGCAGCCTCGACAGGGGCTACACCTTC
CDR3: CASSLDRGYTF

J: TRBJ2-5
V: TRBV6-6
D: -
size: -
DNA: TGTGCCAGCAGGGCTGACAGGAACCGACAAGAGACCCAGTACTTC
CDR3: CASRADRNRQETQYF

J: TRBJ2-7
V: TRBV6-5
D: TRBD2
size: -
DNA: TGTGCCAGCAGTCCTAGCGGGGGCCCGCCTCGGCAGTACTTC
CDR3: CASSPSGGPPRQYF

J: TRBJ2-7
V: TRBV18
D: TRBD2
size: -
DNA: TGTGCCAGCTCACCTACAGGGCGGCTAGCGGGAGGGCACTACGAGCAGTACTTC
CDR3: CASSPTGRLAGGHYEQYF

J: TRBJ2-7
V: TRBV7-2
D: TRBD1
size: -
DNA: TGTGCCAGCAGCTGGTACAGGGGTGTGTCCCGCGAGCAGTACTTC
CDR3: CASSWYRGVSREQYF

J: TRBJ2-5
V: TRBV7-3
D: -
size: -
DNA: TGTGCCAGCAGCTTCGACTTGCTAGGGACCCAGTACTTC
CDR3: CASSFDLLGTQYF

J: TRBJ1-1
V: TRBV28
D: -
size: once
DNA: TGTGCCAGCAACGGGAGAAGTCCCCAGAACACTGAAGCTTTCTTT
CDR3: CASNGRSPQNTEAFF

J: TRBJ1-1
V: TRBV6-4
D: TRBD1
size: -
DNA: TGTGCCAGCAGTGTTTCAGGACAGGTGGGATCAGACGCTTTCTTT
CDR3: CASSVSGQVGSDAFF

J: TRBJ2-6
V: TRBV27
D: TRBD2
size: -
DNA: TGTGCCAGCTCTTTCTTGGGGGGGAGGTCTGGGGCCAACGTCCTGACTTTC
CDR3: CASSFLGGRSGANVLTF

J: TRBJ2-1
V: TRBV7-2
D: -
size: once
DNA: TGTGCCAGCAGCTTAGCGGGGAATAATAGGAGGGAGCAGTTCTTC
CDR3: CASSLAGNNRREQFF

J: TRBJ1-1
V: TRBV6-5
D: -
size: once
DNA: TGTGCCAGCAGCCGGATCCAGGGTGGGGACACTGAAGCTTTCTTT
CDR3: CASSRIQGGDTEAFF

J: TRBJ2-7
V: TRBV28
D: TRBD1
size: -
DNA: TGTGCCAGCAGGCGGACAGGTAATTCTCTCTACGAGCAGTACTTC
CDR3: CASRRTGNSLYEQYF

J: TRBJ2-7
V: TRBV7-9
D: -
size: few
DNA: TGTGCCAGCAGCTTAGAAGTTCGCGGCTCATACGAGCAGTACTTC
CDR3: CASSLEVRGSYEQYF

J: TRBJ1-1
V: TRBV28
D: -
size: -
DNA: TGTGCCAGCTTCGGGGGGGCGGATAGCACTGAAGCTTTCTTT
CDR3: CASFGGADSTEAFF

J: TRBJ2-7
V: TRBV30
D: -
size: -
DNA: TGTGCCTGGAGTTCCGTTAACGAGCAGTACTTC
CDR3: CAWSSVNEQYF

J: TRBJ1-1
V: TRBV18
D: -
size: -
DNA: TGTGCCAGCTCACCTCCCATAGGGGCGCCCATGAACACTGAAGCTTTCTTT
CDR3: CASSPPIGAPMNTEAFF

J: TRBJ1-1
V: TRBV5-4
D: TRBD1
size: once
DNA: TGTGCCAGCAGCTGGGGACAGGGGTGGAGCACTGAAGCTTTCTTT
CDR3: CASSWGQGWSTEAFF

J: TRBJ2-7
V: TRBV28
D: -
size: -
DNA: TGTGCCAGTTCAGGGGAACCCTACGAGCAGTACTTC
CDR3: CASSGEPYEQYF

J: TRBJ2-5
V: TRBV9
D: TRBD2
size: -
DNA: TGTGCCAGCAGCCACCCGGGACTAGCGGGAGAGGAGACCCAGTACTTC
CDR3: CASSHPGLAGEETQYF

J: TRBJ1-5
V: TRBV6-5
D: -
size: few
DNA: TGTGCCAGCAGTAGGGGATTTTGGGATAATCAGCCCCAGCATTTT
CDR3: CASSRGFWDNQPQHF

J: TRBJ2-5
V: TRBV7-2
D: -
size: -
DNA: TGTGCCAGCAGCTTATGGGCAGGCCCCCAAAAGACCCAGTACTTC
CDR3: CASSLWAGPQKTQYF

J: TRBJ1-2
V: TRBV29-1
D: -
size: -
DNA: TGCAGCGCCCAAAGGCAGGCGGGGGGTGGCTACACCTTC
CDR3: CSAQRQAGGGYTF

J: TRBJ2-7
V: TRBV6-1
D: -
size: -
DNA: TGTGCCAGCAGTCCCCGTGGGGACAATCATTACGAGCAGTACTTC
CDR3: CASSPRGDNHYEQYF

J: TRBJ2-5
V: TRBV6-1
D: -
size: -
DNA: TGTGCCAGCAGTCCCCGAGTGGCGGAGGGTGCGACCCAGTACTTC
CDR3: CASSPRVAEGATQYF

J: TRBJ1-2
V: TRBV6-1
D: TRBD1
size: -
DNA: TGTGCCAGCTCTTACGGACAGGGGGACGGCTACACCTTC
CDR3: CASSYGQGDGYTF

J: TRBJ1-1
V: TRBV28
D: -
size: -
DNA: TGTGCCAGCAGTTTCGGGGAGGGGCTTCCTTTCTTT
CDR3: CASSFGEGLPFF

J: TRBJ1-4
V: TRBV28
D: -
size: -
DNA: TGTGCCAGCAAAACCGGGACTCAAAATGAAAAACTGTTTTTT
CDR3: CASKTGTQNEKLFF

J: TRBJ2-6
V: TRBV7-2
D: -
size: -
DNA: TGTGCCAGCAGCTCACGACAGTTCCCTGGGGCCAACGTCCTGACTTTC
CDR3: CASSSRQFPGANVLTF

J: TRBJ2-1
V: TRBV11-2
D: -
size: -
DNA: TGTGCCAGCAGCTTAGGTGGGCCGTCACGGGAGCAGTTCTTC
CDR3: CASSLGGPSREQFF

J: TRBJ1-1
V: TRBV10-3
D: -
size: -
DNA: TGTGCCTCTTCCTATGAGAACACTGAAGCTTTCTTT
CDR3: CASSYENTEAFF

J: TRBJ2-7
V: TRBV18
D: -
size: -
DNA: TGTGCCAGCTCACCTGGACTACAGGGGTCCTACGAGCAGTACTTC
CDR3: CASSPGLQGSYEQYF

J: TRBJ2-1
V: TRBV7-9
D: TRBD2
size: once
DNA: TGTGCCAGCAGCGCCACCGGGACTAGCGGGAGGTATGAGCAGTTCTTC
CDR3: CASSATGTSGRYEQFF

J: TRBJ1-5
V: TRBV7-2
D: TRBD1
size: -
DNA: TGTGCCAGCAGCTTAGGCGGGACAGGGGGCAATCAGCCCCAGCATTTT
CDR3: CASSLGGTGGNQPQHF

J: TRBJ1-2
V: TRBV2
D: -
size: few
DNA: TGTGCCAGCAGTGATGCGGTCTATGGCTACACCTTC
CDR3: CASSDAVYGYTF

J: TRBJ2-3
V: TRBV9
D: -
size: -
DNA: TGTGCCAGCAGCGCCCGACTACTGCAGGATACGCAGTATTTT
CDR3: CASSARLLQDTQYF

J: TRBJ2-3
V: TRBV5-5
D: -
size: -
DNA: TGTGCCAGCAGCATGGGGGACACCTCAGATACGCAGTATTTT
CDR3: CASSMGDTSDTQYF

J: TRBJ2-2
V: TRBV11-1
D: -
size: -
DNA: TGTGCCAGCAGCTTAGCTAGCGGGAACACCGGGGAGCTGTTTTTT
CDR3: CASSLASGNTGELFF

J: TRBJ2-5
V: TRBV19
D: -
size: once
DNA: TGTGCCAGTAGTACTAACCAAGAGACCCAGTACTTC
CDR3: CASSTNQETQYF